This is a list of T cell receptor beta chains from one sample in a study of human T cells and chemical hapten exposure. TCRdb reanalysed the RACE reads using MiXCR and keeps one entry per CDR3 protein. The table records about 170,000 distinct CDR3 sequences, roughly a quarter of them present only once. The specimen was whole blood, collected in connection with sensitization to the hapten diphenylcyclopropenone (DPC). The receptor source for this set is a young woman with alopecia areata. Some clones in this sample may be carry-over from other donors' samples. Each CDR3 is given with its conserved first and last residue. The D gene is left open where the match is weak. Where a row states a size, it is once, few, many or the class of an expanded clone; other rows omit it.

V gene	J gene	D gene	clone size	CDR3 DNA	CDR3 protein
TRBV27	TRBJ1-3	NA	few	TGTGCCAGCAGGAGGACAGTTGGAAACACCATATATTTT	CASRRTVGNTIYF
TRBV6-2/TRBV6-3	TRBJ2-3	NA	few	TGTGCCAGCGAGACAGGCACAGATACGCAGTATTTT	CASETGTDTQYF
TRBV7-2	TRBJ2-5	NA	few	TGTGCCAGCAGCTTAGGGGTGACCCAGTACTTC	CASSLGVTQYF
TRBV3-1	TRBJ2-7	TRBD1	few	TGTGCCAGCACCACTGTCCGGGACAGGGTTTACTTC	CASTTVRDRVYF
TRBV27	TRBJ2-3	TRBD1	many	TGTGCCAGCAGTTTGAGGGACAGGATGTCAGATACGCAGTATTTT	CASSLRDRMSDTQYF
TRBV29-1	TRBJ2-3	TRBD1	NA	TGCAGCACTCGCCGGGACAGCCCCACAGATACGCAGTATTTT	CSTRRDSPTDTQYF
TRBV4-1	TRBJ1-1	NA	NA	TGCGCCAGCAGCCAAGGCCCCAAACAGCGTTACACTGAAGCTTTCTTT	CASSQGPKQRYTEAFF
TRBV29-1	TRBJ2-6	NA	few	TGCAGCGTGGACTCTGGGGCCAACGTCCTGACTTTC	CSVDSGANVLTF
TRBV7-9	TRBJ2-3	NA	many	TGTGCCAGCGGGGAGACAGATACGCAGTATTTT	CASGETDTQYF
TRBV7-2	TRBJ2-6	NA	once	TGTGCCAGCACCAAAACTAGGGCCAACGTCCTGACTTTC	CASTKTRANVLTF
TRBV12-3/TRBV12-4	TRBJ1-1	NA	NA	TGTGCCAGCAGCTATAGACAGGTCGGGGGAGCTTTCTTT	CASSYRQVGGAFF
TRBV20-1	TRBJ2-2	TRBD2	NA	TGCAGTGCTAGAGTAGCGGGCCTGGGTACCGGGGAGCTGTTTTTT	CSARVAGLGTGELFF
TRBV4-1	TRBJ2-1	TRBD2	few	TGCGCCAGCAGGGTAGCGGGGGGATCCTACAATGAGCAGTTCTTC	CASRVAGGSYNEQFF
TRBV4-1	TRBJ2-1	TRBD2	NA	TGCGCCAGCAGCCAAATGGAGCGGGGCAATGAGCAGTTCTTC	CASSQMERGNEQFF
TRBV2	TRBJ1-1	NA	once	TGTGCCAGTTATTTAGGTGGAAGCACTGAAGCTTTCTTT	CASYLGGSTEAFF
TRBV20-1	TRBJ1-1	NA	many	TGCAGTGCTAGGACTGGGAACACTGAAGCTTTCTTT	CSARTGNTEAFF
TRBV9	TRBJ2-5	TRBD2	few	TGTGCCAGCAGCGTAAGAACGGGAGGAGTGGAGACCCAGTACTTC	CASSVRTGGVETQYF
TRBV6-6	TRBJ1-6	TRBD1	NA	TGTGCCAGCAGTCGGACAGGGGGGTCACCCCTCCACTTT	CASSRTGGSPLHF
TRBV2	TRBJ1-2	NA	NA	TGTGCCAGCAGCTGGGACTCCGAGGAAGGCTACACCTTC	CASSWDSEEGYTF
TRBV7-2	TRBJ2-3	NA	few	TGTGCCAGCAGCTTACAGGGAGGATGGACAGATACGCAGTATTTT	CASSLQGGWTDTQYF
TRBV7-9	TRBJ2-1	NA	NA	TGTGCCAGCAGCCTGGGACTCTCCTACAATGAGCAGTTCTTC	CASSLGLSYNEQFF
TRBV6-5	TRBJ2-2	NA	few	TGTGCCAGCAGCCGGGACTTCTACACCGGGGAGCTGTTTTTT	CASSRDFYTGELFF
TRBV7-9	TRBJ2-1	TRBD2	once	TGTGCCAGCAGCCCTAGCGGGGGTGTCAATGAGCAGTTCTTC	CASSPSGGVNEQFF
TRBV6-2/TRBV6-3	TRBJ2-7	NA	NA	TGTGCCAGCAGGTCGAGCGAGCAGTACTTC	CASRSSEQYF